The 19 T cell receptor beta chains in this list originate from one sample, sequenced in a study of PD-L1 blockade in urothelial cancer. Time point indicated: pretreatment peripheral blood. The table came from immunoSEQ multiplex PCR; TCRdb's copy has only in-frame clones and leaves some out. The sample holds approximately 67,000 clones, around 86% seen once. Specimen: PBMCs, collected around atezolizumab (anti-PD-L1) treatment. The receptors stem from a man in his sixties with urothelial cancer.

V gene TRBV6-4 combines with J gene TRBJ1-3, with TRBD1 identical over 7 bases. This CDR3 comprises 16 residues. After removal of 1 base from V and 4 bases from J, the junction contained 7 bases not matched to a gene. Germline V CDR1 and CDR2: MRHNA, SNTAGT. The CDR3 DNA reads as TGTGCCAGCAGTGACTGGGACAGTACTAGAGGAAACACCATATATTTT. It is translated as CASSDWDSTRGNTIYF.

For the CDR3, the DNA is TGTGCCAGCAGTGATAGGGAGGGTCAGCCCCAGCATTTT. Amino acids: CASSDREGQPQHF. The V and J genes are TRBV2 and TRBJ1-5, with D unclear. This CDR3 has 13 residues. V lost 3 bases to trimming and J lost 6 bases, with 9 bases between them. CDR1 and CDR2 (germline): SNHLY, FYNNEI.

This chain links TRBV11-1 with TRBJ1-6; D may be TRBD1 (6 bases). The CDR3 is 15 amino acids. Deletions cut 0 bases from V and 6 bases from J, with 9 bases between. Germline-derived CDR1 and CDR2 are SGHAT and FQDESV (reference sequence). The CDR3 spells CASSLAGQPNSPLHF. The CDR3 DNA sequence: TGTGCCAGCAGCTTAGCCGGACAGCCTAATTCACCCCTCCACTTT. Combining the CDR3 with reference TRBV11-1 and TRBJ1-6 gives the whole variable domain EAEVAQSPRYKITEKSQAVAFWCDPISGHATLYWYRQILGQGPELLVQFQDESVVDDSQLPKDRFSAERLKGVDSTLKIQPAELGDSAMYLCASSLAGQPNSPLHFGNGTRLTVT.

The chain couples TRBV29-1 to TRBJ1-2; D remains unclear. This CDR3 has 12 amino acids. Trimming took 7 bases from V and 0 from J, leaving 9 bases between them. CDR1 is SQVTM, CDR2 ANQGSEA, per germline. CDR3: CSGGSANYGYTF. DNA for the CDR3: TGCAGCGGAGGGTCAGCTAACTATGGCTACACCTTC. Full variable domain (remainder filled in from reference TRBV29-1 and TRBJ1-2): SAVISQKPSRDICQRGTSLTIQCQVDSQVTMMFWYRQQPGQSLTLIATANQGSEATYESGFVIDKFPISRPNLTFSTLTVSNMSPEDSSIYLCSGGSANYGYTFGSGTRLTVV.

The rearrangement joins TRBV6-1 to TRBJ1-5; 7 bases agree with TRBD1. The CDR3 length is 14 residues. V shed 5 bases and J 5 bases; nucleotides not matched to a gene: 6. The germline V gene encodes CDR1 MNHNS and CDR2 SASEGT. The DNA for the CDR3 is TGTGCCAGCAGTCCCGGACAGGCCGATCAGCCCCAGCATTTT. Encoded protein: CASSPGQADQPQHF.

The rearrangement links TRBV9 to TRBJ1-2; no firm D call. In germline, CDR1 is SGDLS, CDR2 YYNGEE. CDR3 length: 13 amino acids. With 1 base removed from V and 4 bases from J, the gap between germline ends came to 8 bases. DNA of the CDR3: TGTGCCAGCAGCGTATCGGGTCCCTATGGCTACACCTTC. The encoded protein is CASSVSGPYGYTF.

CDR3 in amino acids: CASSYSGQQETQYF. CDR3 DNA sequence: TGTGCCAGCAGTTACTCAGGACAGCAAGAGACCCAGTACTTC. This chain uses TRBV6-6 with TRBJ2-5; TRBD1 might be the D (6 bases). Trimming removed 0 bases from V and 2 bases from J, with 7 bases in between. This CDR3 has 14 residues. The germline V gene has CDR1 MNHNY and CDR2 SVGAGI (reference sequence).

The chain uses TRBV11-2 and TRBJ2-7; D is perhaps TRBD1 (6 bases). The CDR3 runs 15 residues. The V end was cut by 5 bases, the J end by 0 bases, with 14 bases between. The germline CDR1 and CDR2 sequences are SGHAT and FQNNGV. CDR3 in amino acids: CASSVNRDSSYEQYF. CDR3 sequence (DNA): TGTGCCAGCAGCGTGAACAGGGATAGCTCCTACGAGCAGTACTTC.

In this sample, this clone turned up once. The rearrangement links TRBV7-9 to TRBJ1-4; D might be TRBD1 (5 bases). This CDR3 spans 14 amino acids. The germline V gene has CDR1 SEHNR and CDR2 FQNEAQ (reference sequence). Trimming left V 4 bases short and J 8 bases short, with 14 bases between. CDR3 DNA: TGTGCCAGCAGCTCCCAGGAGGGGATAGAAAAACTGTTTTTT. This codes for CASSSQEGIEKLFF.

V and J are TRBV7-6 and TRBJ1-5, with a tentative D call TRBD1 (5 bases). Trimming left V 5 bases short and J 4 bases short, with 12 bases between. The CDR3 is 14 amino acids. Germline V gene sequence: CDR1 SGHVS, CDR2 FNYEAQ. The chain's CDR3 is CASSPGHFNQPQHF. CDR3 nucleotides: TGTGCCAGCAGCCCCGGACATTTTAATCAGCCCCAGCATTTT.

The chain links TRBV5-6 to TRBJ1-2, with TRBD1 identical over 7 bases. The V gene's germline CDR1 is SGHDT and CDR2 YYEEEE. V shed 2 bases and J 2 bases; nucleotides not matched to a gene: 3. CDR3 length equals 14 residues. CDR3 nucleotide sequence: TGTGCCAGCAGCTTCCCGGGACAGAACTATGGCTACACCTTC. Encoded protein: CASSFPGQNYGYTF.

The rearrangement uses TRBV19 and TRBJ1-2; the D gene is possibly TRBD1 (5 bases). Germline CDR1 LNHDA, CDR2 SQIVND (reference sequence). This CDR3 region has 15 residues. Trimming shortened V by 3 bases and J by 2 bases, and 13 bases separated the two germline ends. CDR3 sequence: CASSMTELANYGYTF. The CDR3 DNA sequence: TGTGCCAGTAGTATGACAGAACTAGCCAACTATGGCTACACCTTC.

The chain links TRBV7-9 to TRBJ1-3; a weak D match, TRBD1 (6 bases). V lost 5 bases and J lost 2, with 16 bases in between. From germline, CDR1 is SEHNR and CDR2 FQNEAQ (reference sequence). The CDR3 consists of 16 residues. Here the CDR3 DNA reads TGTGCCAGCAGCCCCCTCCCAACAGGGACTGGAAACACCATATATTTT. This translates into CASSPLPTGTGNTIYF.

The chain couples TRBV4-1 to TRBJ1-6; possible D gene TRBD1, 5 bases. Germline CDR1 is MGHRA and CDR2 is YSYEKL. The length of the CDR3 is 15 residues. Trimming cost V 3 bases and J 8 bases, with 14 bases left between them. The CDR3: CASSHGQETDSPLHF. The CDR3 DNA sequence: TGCGCCAGCAGCCACGGACAAGAAACGGATTCACCCCTCCACTTT.

The chain uses TRBV19 and TRBJ1-5; perhaps TRBD1 as D (6 bases). Trimming removed 3 bases from V and 3 bases from J, with 9 bases in between. This CDR3 is 14 amino acids long. The germline V gene has CDR1 LNHDA and CDR2 SQIVND (reference sequence). The CDR3: CASSIRDNNQPQHF. CDR3 coding DNA: TGTGCCAGTAGTATTAGGGACAACAATCAGCCCCAGCATTTT. Full variable domain (outside the CDR3, taken from reference TRBV19 and TRBJ1-5): DGGITQSPKYLFRKEGQNVTLSCEQNLNHDAMYWYRQDPGQGLRLIYYSQIVNDFQKGDIAEGYSVSREKKESFPLTVTSAQKNPTAFYLCASSIRDNNQPQHFGDGTRLSIL.

The chain is built from TRBV28 and TRBJ1-1, with TRBD1 matching over 7 bases. Losses at the gene ends were 8 bases for V and 5 bases for J; bases not matched to a gene: 11. CDR3 length: 14 amino acids. Germline CDR1 MDHEN, CDR2 SYDVKM. The CDR3 sequence: CASHVYRGRTEAFF. The CDR3 region has the DNA TGTGCCAGCCATGTTTACAGGGGTCGGACTGAAGCTTTCTTT.

This clone was seen just once. V and J are TRBV7-6 and TRBJ2-7; 7 bases fit TRBD2. This CDR3 has 13 amino acids. The V and J ends lost 5 bases and 6 bases, in that order; junction bases with no gene match: 7. Germline CDR1 SGHVS, CDR2 FNYEAQ. The DNA of the CDR3 is TGTGCCAGCAGCCGAGGGAGGGCTGGCGAGCAGTACTTC. Translation: CASSRGRAGEQYF.

The chain joins TRBV19 to TRBJ2-5, with D tentatively TRBD1 (5 bases). The CDR3 loop spans 14 amino acids. The V end lost 3 bases, the J end lost 1 base, and 9 bases lay between the germline ends. Germline-derived CDR1 and CDR2 are LNHDA and SQIVND (reference sequence). The CDR3 is CASSIRQTQETQYF. In DNA, the CDR3 is TGTGCCAGTAGTATCCGACAGACCCAAGAGACCCAGTACTTC.

The chain carries TRBV28 and TRBJ1-2; 7 bases match TRBD1. In germline, CDR1 is MDHEN, CDR2 SYDVKM. After removal of 6 bases from V and 4 bases from J, the junction contained 14 bases not matched to a gene. The length of the CDR3 is 16 residues. CDR3 loop: CASRGGSGGRIYGYTF. The DNA for the CDR3 is TGTGCCAGCAGAGGGGGGTCAGGGGGACGGATCTATGGCTACACCTTC.